The present T cell receptor (beta chain) was sequenced within a study of blood T cell repertoires in COVID-19. Study overall: Sites in the United States, Italy and Spain provided acute and convalescent COVID-19 samples. In each case, the material was cDNA or gDNA derived from T cells, B-cell-depleted T cells, or PBMCs.

The CDR3 length is 15 residues. Germline values: CDR1 LGHDT, CDR2 YNNKEL (reference sequence). The V and J ends lost 4 bases and 3 bases, in that order; junction bases with no gene match: 8. Sequenced by immunoSEQ multiplex PCR; TCRdb stores in-frame clones only, minus some. The data show some 47,000 clones, around 86% seen once. This clone was counted between two and nine times. The rearrangement joins TRBV3-1 (or the pseudogene TRBV3-2) to TRBJ1-1; 7 positions agree with TRBD1. The TCR comes from an older woman with acute or convalescent COVID-19. The sequenced material came from peripheral blood. The CDR3 reads CASSRAKTGYTEAFF. CDR3 coding DNA: TGTGCCAGCAGCCGGGCCAAGACAGGGTACACTGAAGCTTTCTTT.